Listed below are T cell receptor beta chains from one sample, sequenced in a study of blood T cell repertoires in COVID-19. The method was immunoSEQ multiplex PCR; TCRdb's version includes in-frame clones alone and lacks a portion of them. The sample has tens of thousands of clones, around 90% seen once. Specimen: peripheral blood. The receptors originated from a woman older than 75 with acute or convalescent COVID-19. Both conserved end residues are trimmed from each CDR3. The order of the fields is J gene, V gene, CDR3 protein.

TRBJ2-3 TRBV4-3 ASSPRLASTDTQY
TRBJ1-2 TRBV10-3 AIRGGEDYGYT
TRBJ1-2 TRBV7-9 ASSPTGISNYGYT
TRBJ2-3 TRBV5-1 ASYPNTGADTQY
TRBJ1-3 TRBV3-1/TRBV3-2 ASGRDSVSGNTIY
TRBJ2-1 TRBV7-3 ASSPSGGSGYNEQF
TRBJ1-2 TRBV15 ATSRGQGTNYGYT
TRBJ2-3 TRBV6-1 ASSEWQGDTDTQY
TRBJ2-1 TRBV7-8 ASSLGGTARTRYNEQF
TRBJ2-7 TRBV19 ASSIRPGQGSYEQY
TRBJ1-6 TRBV19 ASSIIGDNSPLH
TRBJ2-7 TRBV3-1/TRBV3-2 ASSQFVFAYEQY
TRBJ1-6 TRBV5-1 ASSPGQDGGPLH